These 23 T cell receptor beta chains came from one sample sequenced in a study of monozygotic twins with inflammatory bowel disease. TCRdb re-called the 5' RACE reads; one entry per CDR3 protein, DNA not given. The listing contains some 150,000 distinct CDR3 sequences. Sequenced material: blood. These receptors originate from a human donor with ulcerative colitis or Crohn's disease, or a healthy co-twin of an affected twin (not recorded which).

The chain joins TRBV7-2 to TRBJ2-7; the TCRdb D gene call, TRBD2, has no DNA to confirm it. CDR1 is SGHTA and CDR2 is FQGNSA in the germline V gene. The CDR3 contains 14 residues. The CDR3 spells CASSLTSGMYEQYF.

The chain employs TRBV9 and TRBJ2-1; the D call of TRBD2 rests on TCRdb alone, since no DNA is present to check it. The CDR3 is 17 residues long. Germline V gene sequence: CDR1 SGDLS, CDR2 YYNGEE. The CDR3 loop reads CASSVGASGGLYNEQFF.

CDR3 region: CSAREWGQGVNYGYTF. V and J are TRBV20-1 and TRBJ1-2; TCRdb outputs TRBD1, but without DNA this stays unchecked. The CDR3 spans 16 residues. CDR1 and CDR2 from the germline V gene are DFQATT and SNEGSKA (reference sequence).

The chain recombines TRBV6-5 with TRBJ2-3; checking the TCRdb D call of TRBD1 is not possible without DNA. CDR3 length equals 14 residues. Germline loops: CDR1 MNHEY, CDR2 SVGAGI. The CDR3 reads CASSYSGGTDTQYF.

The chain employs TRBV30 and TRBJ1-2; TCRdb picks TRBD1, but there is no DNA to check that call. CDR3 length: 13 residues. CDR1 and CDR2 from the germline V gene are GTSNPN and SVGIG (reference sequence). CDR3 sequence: CAWATGTGGGYTF.

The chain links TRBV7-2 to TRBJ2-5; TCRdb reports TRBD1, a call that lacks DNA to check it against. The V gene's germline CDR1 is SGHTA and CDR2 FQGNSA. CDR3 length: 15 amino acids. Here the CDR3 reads CASSKALTGGETQYF.

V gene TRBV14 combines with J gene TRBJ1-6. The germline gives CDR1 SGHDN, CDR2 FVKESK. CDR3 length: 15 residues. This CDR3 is CASSQDRHYNSPLHF.

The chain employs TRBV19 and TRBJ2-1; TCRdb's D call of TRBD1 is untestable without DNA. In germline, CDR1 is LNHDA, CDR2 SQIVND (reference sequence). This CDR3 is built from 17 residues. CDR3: CASSSPGTGLSYNEQFF.

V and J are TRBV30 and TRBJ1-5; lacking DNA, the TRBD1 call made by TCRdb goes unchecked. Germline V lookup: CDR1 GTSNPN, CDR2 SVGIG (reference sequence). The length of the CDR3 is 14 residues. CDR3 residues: CAWSRGVSNQPQHF. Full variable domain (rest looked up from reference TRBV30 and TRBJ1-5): SQTIHQWPATLVQPVGSPLSLECTVEGTSNPNLYWYRQAAGRGLQLLFYSVGIGQISSEVPQNLSASRPQDRQFILSSKKLLLSDSGFYLCAWSRGVSNQPQHFGDGTRLSIL.

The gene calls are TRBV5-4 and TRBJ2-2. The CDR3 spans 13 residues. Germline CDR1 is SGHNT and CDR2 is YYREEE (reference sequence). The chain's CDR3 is CASSWGSGSLLFF.

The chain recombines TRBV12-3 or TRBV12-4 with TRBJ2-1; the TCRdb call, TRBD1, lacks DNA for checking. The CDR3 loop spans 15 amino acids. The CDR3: CASSSPGQGFNEQFF.

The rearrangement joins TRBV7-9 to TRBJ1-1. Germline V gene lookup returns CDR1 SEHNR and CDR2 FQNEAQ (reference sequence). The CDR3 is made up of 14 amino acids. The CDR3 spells CASSSWALNTEAFF.

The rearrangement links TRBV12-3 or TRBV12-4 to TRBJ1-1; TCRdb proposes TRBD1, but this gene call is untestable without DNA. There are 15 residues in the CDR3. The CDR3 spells CASSLGGTVNTEAFF.

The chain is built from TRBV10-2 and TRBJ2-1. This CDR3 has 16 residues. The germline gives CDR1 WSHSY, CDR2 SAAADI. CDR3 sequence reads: CASIPVSGRTYNEQFF.

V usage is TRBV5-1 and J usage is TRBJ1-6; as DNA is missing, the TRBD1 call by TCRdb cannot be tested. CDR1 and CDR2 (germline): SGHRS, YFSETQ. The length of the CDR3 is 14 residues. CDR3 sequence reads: CASSSLDRASPLHF.

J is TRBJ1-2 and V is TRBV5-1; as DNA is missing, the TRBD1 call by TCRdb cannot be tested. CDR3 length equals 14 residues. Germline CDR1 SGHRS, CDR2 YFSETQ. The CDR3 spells CASSTGTSNYGYTF.

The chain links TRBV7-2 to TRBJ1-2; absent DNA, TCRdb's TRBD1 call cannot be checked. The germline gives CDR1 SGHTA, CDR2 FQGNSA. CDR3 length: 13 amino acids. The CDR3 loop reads CASTLTGSYGYTF. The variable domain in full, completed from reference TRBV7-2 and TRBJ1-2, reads GAGVSQSPSNKVTEKGKDVELRCDPISGHTALYWYRQSLGQGLEFLIYFQGNSAPDKSGLPSDRFSAERTGGSVSTLTIQRTQQEDSAVYLCASTLTGSYGYTFGSGTRLTVV.

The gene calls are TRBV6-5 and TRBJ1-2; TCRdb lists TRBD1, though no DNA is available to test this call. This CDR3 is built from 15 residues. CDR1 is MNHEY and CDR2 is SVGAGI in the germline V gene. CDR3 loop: CASSSPGQGKGGYTF.

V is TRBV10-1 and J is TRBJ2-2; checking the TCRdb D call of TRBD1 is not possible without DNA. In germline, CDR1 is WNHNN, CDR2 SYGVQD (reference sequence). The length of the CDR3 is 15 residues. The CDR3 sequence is CASSEEGPGTGELFF.

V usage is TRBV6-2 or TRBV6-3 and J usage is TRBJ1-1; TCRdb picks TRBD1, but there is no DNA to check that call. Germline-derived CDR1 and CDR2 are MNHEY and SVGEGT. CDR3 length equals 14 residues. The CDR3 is CASSPDRENTEAFF.

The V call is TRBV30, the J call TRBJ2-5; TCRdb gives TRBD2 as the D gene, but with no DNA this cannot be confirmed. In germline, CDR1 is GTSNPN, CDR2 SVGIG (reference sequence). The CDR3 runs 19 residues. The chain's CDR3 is CAWSVGRRRPLDPQETQYF.

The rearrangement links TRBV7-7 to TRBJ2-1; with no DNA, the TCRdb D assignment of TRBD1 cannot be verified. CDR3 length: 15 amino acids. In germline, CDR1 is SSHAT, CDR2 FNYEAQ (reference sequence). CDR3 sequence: CASSTSLTGAGEQLF.

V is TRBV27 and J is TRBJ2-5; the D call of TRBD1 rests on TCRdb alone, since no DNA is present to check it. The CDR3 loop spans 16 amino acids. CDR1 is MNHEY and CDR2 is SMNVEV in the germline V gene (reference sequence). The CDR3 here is CASSRVGTGGKETQYF.